In its sample, the clone carrying this T cell receptor (beta chain) was seen many times. Its antigen is still unknown. The data were obtained in a study of naive and memory T cell subsets. Overall study results and limits: In CD4 and CD8 cells, diversity dropped from naive through EMRA. Over 90% of naive TCR sequences appeared only once after error correction, unlike memory subsets.

Two oligonucleotides, mixed equimolar, formed the beta constant-region primer covering TRBC1 and TRBC2. Nested alpha and beta constant-region primers with the SP2 primer drove four PCR rounds on ligated cDNA. TCRdb fed the UMI-ligation and nested PCR reads into MiXCR, producing one record per CDR3 protein. The table includes more than 100,000 distinct CDR3 sequences, 30% to 45% detected once. After CD4 positive bead selection, the CD4-negative fraction gave CD8 T cells. V lost 3 bases to trimming and J lost 0 bases, with 9 bases between them. Germline CDR1 and CDR2: ENHRY and SYGVKD. The CDR3 sequence is 15 residues long.

The clonotype originates from a human donor in good health. Specimen: central memory CD4+ T cells from blood. The rearrangement uses TRBV10-3 and TRBJ1-5; D call uncertain. CDR3 nucleotide sequence: TGTGCCATCAGTGAAGGGCAGGCTAGCAATCAGCCCCAGCATTTT. As protein: CAISEGQASNQPQHF.